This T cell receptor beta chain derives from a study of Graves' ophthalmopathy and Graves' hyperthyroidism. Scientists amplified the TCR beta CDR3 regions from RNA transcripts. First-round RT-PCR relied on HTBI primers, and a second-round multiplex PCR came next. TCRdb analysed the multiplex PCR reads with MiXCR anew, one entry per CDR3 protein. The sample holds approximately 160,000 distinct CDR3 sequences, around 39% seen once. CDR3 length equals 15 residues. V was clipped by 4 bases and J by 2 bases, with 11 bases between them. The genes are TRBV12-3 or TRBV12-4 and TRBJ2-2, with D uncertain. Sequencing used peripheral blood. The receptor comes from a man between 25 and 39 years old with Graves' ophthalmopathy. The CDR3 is CASSYKTVNTGELFF. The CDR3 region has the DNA TGTGCCAGCAGTTATAAGACCGTTAACACCGGGGAGCTGTTTTTT.